The sample holds a few counts of the clone carrying this T cell receptor (beta chain). Its specificity is unknown. Each of the sorted populations had a purity greater than 98%. This entry is derived from a study of beta chain features in type 1 diabetes. About the study: Sorted cells, 90 million to 120 million in number, were examined across all samples. Study-wide points: In patients and controls equally, PCR might favor templates that are shorter. Shorter TCRB CDR3s, moderately but significantly so, marked every one of the four CD4+ subsets in Type 1 diabetes patients.

V lost 5 bases and J 4 bases, leaving 12 bases between the germline ends. This CDR3 contains 14 residues. CDR1 and CDR2 (germline): SNHLY, FYNNEI. The investigators reverse transcribed all of the isolated RNA, so they sequenced expressed TCRB transcripts. Each sample of naive, central memory or regulatory T cells had, on average, about 3.57 million reads. The assay was immunoSEQ multiplex PCR, and TCRdb's table has in-frame clones only and misses some. The repertoire holds a few hundred thousand clones, with roughly a tenth as singletons. The sample comprised central memory CD4+ T cells from blood. The chain combines TRBV2 with TRBJ1-5; no definite D call. This TCR was recovered from a young man with type 1 diabetes. The CDR3, as DNA: TGTGCCAGCAGTCTGATCTCGGGGAATCAGCCCCAGCATTTT. This gives the protein CASSLISGNQPQHF.